This is a list of T cell receptor beta chains from one sample in a study of cytomegalovirus exposure and HLA in healthy donors. Data came from immunoSEQ multiplex PCR; TCRdb stores just in-frame clones and leaves some out. This table has about 73,000 clones, 75% appearing once. The sequenced sample consisted of PBMCs. Every receptor here comes from a man in his 70s in good health and CMV-seronegative. The CDR3 runs from the conserved cysteine through the conserved F or W. Fields, in order: D gene, clone size, J gene, V gene, CDR3 DNA, CDR3 protein. A D gene is named only where the DNA matches it firmly. Not all rows give a size; the values are once, few, many and, for expanded clones, a class.

TRBD1 . TRBJ1-5 TRBV7-2 TGTGCCAGCAGCCAGGCACAGGGGGTCCAGCCCCAGCATTTT CASSQAQGVQPQHF
TRBD1 . TRBJ2-5 TRBV6-1 TGTGCCACAACGACAGGGGTAGGAGAGACCCAGTACTTC CATTTGVGETQYF
. . TRBJ2-7 TRBV14 TGTGCCAGCAGCCCGCGCGGGGCCGGGCCCTACGAGCAGTACTTC CASSPRGAGPYEQYF
TRBD1 . TRBJ2-2 TRBV30 TGTGCCTGGATCCCGGGACAGGGGCCCGGGGAGCTGTTTTTT CAWIPGQGPGELFF
. once TRBJ2-3 TRBV7-9 TGTGCCAGCAGCTTAGGGCCCACTACGCAGTATTTT CASSLGPTTQYF
TRBD1 . TRBJ1-5 TRBV5-6 TGTGCCAGCAGCTTGGGGACAGGGCAACAGCCCCAGCATTTT CASSLGTGQQPQHF
. . TRBJ2-7 TRBV7-2 TGTGCCAGCAGCTTCCGAGGGGAGGGGGTCTCCTACGAGCAGTACTTC CASSFRGEGVSYEQYF
. . TRBJ1-1 TRBV28 TGTGCCAGCAGTTTACGTAACACTGAAGCTTTCTTT CASSLRNTEAFF
TRBD1 . TRBJ2-5 TRBV7-9 TGTGCCAGCAGCTTAGGGACAGGTCGACGGGAAGAGACCCAGTACTTC CASSLGTGRREETQYF
. . TRBJ2-3 TRBV19 TGTGCCAGTAGTCAACTCGTAGGGGGCACAGATACGCAGTATTTT CASSQLVGGTDTQYF
. . TRBJ1-2 TRBV19 TGTGCCAGTAGTATCGGTCCAGGGGTTCGGGGCTACACCTTC CASSIGPGVRGYTF
. . TRBJ1-1 TRBV7-2 TGTGCCAGCAGCTTAGACCGGGGTGGAGGTCGAGCTTTCTTT CASSLDRGGGRAFF
TRBD1 few TRBJ1-2 TRBV28 TGTGCCAGCAGTTTGCAGGGGGAGACCTATGGCTACACCTTC CASSLQGETYGYTF
. . TRBJ1-4 TRBV5-1 TGCGCCAGCAGCTGGACAACAACTAATGAAAAACTGTTTTTT CASSWTTTNEKLFF
. few TRBJ2-7 TRBV30 TGTGCCTGGAGTGATCCCGACAGGAGCTACGAGCAGTACTTC CAWSDPDRSYEQYF
TRBD2 once TRBJ2-1 TRBV7-2 TGTGCCAGCAGCTCAAATCCGGGACTAGCGGGAGAGCAGTTCTTC CASSSNPGLAGEQFF
TRBD2 . TRBJ2-3 TRBV2 TGTGCCAGCAGTGAAAACGGGAGGCTCAGCACAGATACGCAGTATTTT CASSENGRLSTDTQYF
. . TRBJ1-1 TRBV6-1 TGTGCCAGCAAAAAACAGCTGAACACTGAAGCTTTCTTT CASKKQLNTEAFF
. . TRBJ2-7 TRBV5-1 TGCGCCAGCAGCTCCCTGGGGCCGGGGGACGAGCAGTACTTC CASSSLGPGDEQYF
. . TRBJ2-7 TRBV29-1 TGCAGCGTTGAGCAGAACTCCTACGAGCAGTACTTC CSVEQNSYEQYF
TRBD1 . TRBJ2-5 TRBV7-9 TGTGCCAGCAGCTTACCCTGGGACAGGGCCCAAGAGACCCAGTACTTC CASSLPWDRAQETQYF
. many TRBJ2-3 TRBV14 TGTGCCAGCAGCCAAGTCAAGGGAGGCTTCACAGATACGCAGTATTTT CASSQVKGGFTDTQYF
TRBD2 . TRBJ2-1 TRBV4-1 TGCGCCAGCAGCCAAGTTCACAGCGGGGGTTACAATGAGCAGTTCTTC CASSQVHSGGYNEQFF
. . TRBJ2-5 TRBV5-1 TGCGCCAGCAGCTTGGAGGCTAGCGTGGAGACCCAGTACTTC CASSLEASVETQYF
TRBD2 . TRBJ2-5 TRBV19 TGTGCCAGTAGTGTGTTAGCGGGGGCACAAGAGACCCAGTACTTC CASSVLAGAQETQYF
TRBD1 . TRBJ1-5 TRBV28 TGTGCCAGCAGTCGGGGACAGGGGCATAGCAATCAGCCCCAGCATTTT CASSRGQGHSNQPQHF
TRBD1 . TRBJ2-1 TRBV28 TGTGCCAGCAGTAGCTCGGGACAGGGTAGCGGCCGCACCTACAATGAGCAGTTCTTC CASSSSGQGSGRTYNEQFF
. . TRBJ2-2 TRBV5-4 TGTGCCAGCAGCCGCGGAACAGGGATAGCCGGGGAGCTGTTTTTT CASSRGTGIAGELFF
TRBD1 . TRBJ1-6 TRBV5-1 TGCGCCAGCAGCTTTGGACAGGGGGCCGGTTCACCCCTCCACTTT CASSFGQGAGSPLHF
. . TRBJ2-5 TRBV27 TGTGCCAGCAGTTTCGCAGGAGGGGAGACCCAGTACTTC CASSFAGGETQYF
. . TRBJ1-4 TRBV7-9 TGTGCCAGCAGCCACAGAGTCGATGAAAAACTGTTTTTT CASSHRVDEKLFF
TRBD2 once TRBJ2-5 TRBV6-1 TGTGCCAGCAGTGAAGTGTATTTTAGCGGGGGGGCGGTTTCACAAGAGACCCAGTACTTC CASSEVYFSGGAVSQETQYF
TRBD2 . TRBJ2-7 TRBV7-2 TGTGCCAGCAGCCGGACTAGCGGGAGCACGACCTCCTACGAGCAGTACTTC CASSRTSGSTTSYEQYF
TRBD1 . TRBJ2-6 TRBV6-5 TGTGCCAGCAGTTACCCAGGGGGCACTGGGGCCAACGTCCTGACTTTC CASSYPGGTGANVLTF
. . TRBJ1-1 TRBV18 TGTGCCAGCTCACCACCGTCGGGGATGAACACTGAAGCTTTCTTT CASSPPSGMNTEAFF
. . TRBJ2-1 TRBV4-3 TGCGCCAGCAGCCAAGGCTCGACAATGAGCTCCTACAATGAGCAGTTCTTC CASSQGSTMSSYNEQFF
TRBD1 . TRBJ1-1 TRBV6-5 TGTGCCAGCAGTTACCCACCGACAGGGGAAGCTTTCTTT CASSYPPTGEAFF
. . TRBJ2-7 TRBV18 TGTGCCAGCTCAGGCAGGGTAGACGGCGAGCAGTACTTC CASSGRVDGEQYF
. few TRBJ1-5 TRBV11-2 TGTGCCAGCAGCCACGGGTGGGTGAATCAGCCCCAGCATTTT CASSHGWVNQPQHF
. once TRBJ1-5 TRBV7-8 TGTGCCAGCAGCTTAGCGACTGGGCAGCCCCAGCATTTT CASSLATGQPQHF
TRBD1 . TRBJ1-2 TRBV5-1 TGCGCCAGCAGCTCCGGGACAGGGGACTATGGCTACACCTTC CASSSGTGDYGYTF
. . TRBJ2-3 TRBV5-1 TGCGCCAGCAGCTTTACGGCGGCACCTAGCACAGATACGCAGTATTTT CASSFTAAPSTDTQYF
. . TRBJ2-3 TRBV7-2 TGTGCCAGCAGCTTAGCGTCCCAGGGGCGGTCAGATACGCAGTATTTT CASSLASQGRSDTQYF
. . TRBJ2-5 TRBV7-9 TGTGCCAGCAGCCTAACGGAGACCCAGTACTTC CASSLTETQYF
. . TRBJ1-2 TRBV11-2 TGTGCCAGCAGCTGGGCAGGAAACTATGGCTACACCTTC CASSWAGNYGYTF
TRBD1 . TRBJ1-5 TRBV10-3 TGTGCCATCAGCCTAGACAGGGATCAGCCCCAGCATTTT CAISLDRDQPQHF
. . TRBJ2-1 TRBV7-9 TGTGCCAGCAGCTTATTCAGGGGCCCGGGGTACAATGAGCAGTTCTTC CASSLFRGPGYNEQFF
. . TRBJ2-1 TRBV20-1 TGCAGTGCTAAGGCGGGCAATGAGCAGTTCTTC CSAKAGNEQFF
TRBD1 . TRBJ2-2 TRBV5-1 TGCGCCAGCAGCGAGGACAGGGCCATTGCCGGGGAGCTGTTTTTT CASSEDRAIAGELFF